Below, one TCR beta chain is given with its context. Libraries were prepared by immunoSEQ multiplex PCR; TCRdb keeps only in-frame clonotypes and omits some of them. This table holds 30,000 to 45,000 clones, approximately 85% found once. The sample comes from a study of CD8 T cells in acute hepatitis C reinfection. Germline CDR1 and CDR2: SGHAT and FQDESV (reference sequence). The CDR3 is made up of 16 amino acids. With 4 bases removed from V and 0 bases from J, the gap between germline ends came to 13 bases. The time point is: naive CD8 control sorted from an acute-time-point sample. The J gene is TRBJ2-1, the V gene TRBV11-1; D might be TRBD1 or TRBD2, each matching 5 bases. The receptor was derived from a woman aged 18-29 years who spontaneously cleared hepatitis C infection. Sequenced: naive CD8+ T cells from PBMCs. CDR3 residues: CASSSEGPISYNEQFF. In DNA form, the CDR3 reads TGTGCCAGCAGCTCCGAGGGACCGATCTCCTACAATGAGCAGTTCTTC. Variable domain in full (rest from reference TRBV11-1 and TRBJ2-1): EAEVAQSPRYKITEKSQAVAFWCDPISGHATLYWYRQILGQGPELLVQFQDESVVDDSQLPKDRFSAERLKGVDSTLKIQPAELGDSAMYLCASSSEGPISYNEQFFGPGTRLTVL.